Listed below are T cell receptor beta chains from one sample, sequenced in a study of T cell responses to AZD1222 COVID-19 vaccine. Produced via immunoSEQ multiplex PCR; TCRdb's table is partial and in-frame only. The sample carries some 120,000 clones, nearly 90% recorded once. Source: peripheral blood, taken 28 days after the second AZD1222 dose. The receptors were gathered from an adult who received the AZD1222 COVID-19 vaccine. CDR3s include the opening cysteine and the closing phenylalanine or tryptophan. The D gene is left open where the match is weak. Not all rows give a size; the values are once, few, many and, for expanded clones, a class.

d_call j_call v_call clone_size cdr3_nt cdr3_aa
TRBD2 TRBJ2-1 TRBV18 few TGTGCCAGCTCACCACCCGGGACTAGCGGGGGGGCCAATGAGCAGTTCTTC CASSPPGTSGGANEQFF
NA TRBJ1-1 TRBV3-1/TRBV3-2 NA TGTGCCAGCAGCCAGGGGTTAGTGACTGAAGCTTTCTTT CASSQGLVTEAFF
TRBD2 TRBJ2-3 TRBV4-2 NA TGTGCCAGCAGCCAAGCTAGCGGGGGGGCGGGTGGCACAGATACGCAGTATTTT CASSQASGGAGGTDTQYF
NA TRBJ1-2 TRBV9 NA TGTGCCAGCAGCGTAGAGCCGGGGACTGCTGGCTACACCTTC CASSVEPGTAGYTF
TRBD1 TRBJ1-3 TRBV12-5 NA TGTGCTAGTGGTCGGGACAGGGCTGGAAACACCATATATTTT CASGRDRAGNTIYF
NA TRBJ1-6 TRBV7-6 once TGTGCCAGCAGCTTAGCTGGGTCCTATAATTCACCCCTCCACTTT CASSLAGSYNSPLHF
NA TRBJ2-1 TRBV12-3/TRBV12-4 once TGTGCCAGCAGTGACGGTACCTACAATGAGCAGTTCTTC CASSDGTYNEQFF
TRBD2 TRBJ2-1 TRBV2 NA TGTGCCAGCAATGGACTAGCGGGAGGTGGATACAATGAGCAGTTCTTC CASNGLAGGGYNEQFF
TRBD2 TRBJ2-7 TRBV11-3 few TGTGCCAGCAGCTCTGCATCGTCGACTAGCAGCTACGAGCAGTACTTC CASSSASSTSSYEQYF
TRBD1 TRBJ1-5 TRBV19 NA TGTGCCAGTAGGGGGAGGACAGGGGCTCAGCCCCAGCATTTT CASRGRTGAQPQHF
TRBD2 TRBJ2-1 TRBV27 NA TGTGCCAGCAGTCCCGGACTAGCGGGAGGCAATGAGCAGTTCTTC CASSPGLAGGNEQFF
NA TRBJ1-2 TRBV11-2 NA TGTGCCAGCAGCTCCCTGGGGGTGGGCTATGGCTACACCTTC CASSSLGVGYGYTF
TRBD1 TRBJ2-4 TRBV30 NA TGTGCCTGGAGCCGGGACAGGGAAAACATTCAGTACTTC CAWSRDRENIQYF